Presented here are 26 T cell receptor beta chains from one specimen sequenced in a study of CD8+CD57+ T cells in acquired aplastic anemia. Investigators profiled TCR beta VDJ and CDR3 from genomic DNA template. TCRdb re-derived calls from the reads in MiXCR, one entry per CDR3 protein. The table lists roughly 250,000 distinct CDR3 sequences, approximately 86% of them singletons. Patients sequenced had flow cytometry evidence of CD8+CD57+ cell expansion. Sequenced input: sorted CD4+, CD8+, or CD8+CD57+ T cells (not recorded which) from PBMCs. Source of these receptors: a human donor with aplastic anemia.

This clonotype was detected once. This chain links TRBV7-6 with TRBJ1-6; 9 nucleotides align to TRBD1. From germline, CDR1 is SGHVS and CDR2 FNYEAQ. This CDR3 spans 18 amino acids. Trimming cost V 0 bases and J 3 bases; bases outside gene matches: 6. The CDR3 loop reads CASSLAHGTGNYNSPLHF. The CDR3 bases are TGTGCCAGCAGCTTAGCCCACGGGACAGGGAACTATAATTCACCCCTCCACTTT.

The J gene is TRBJ2-1, the V gene TRBV5-6; possible D gene TRBD1, 6 bases. The germline V gene has CDR1 SGHDT and CDR2 YYEEEE. The CDR3 runs 13 residues. Trimming took off 3 bases at V and 8 bases at J, with 12 bases between the two ends. The CDR3 reads CASSSRDIHEQFF. The CDR3 DNA reads TGTGCCAGCAGCTCACGGGACATCCATGAGCAGTTCTTC.

As concerns this clonotype: A read error may produce the germline difference seen at one junction end. The genes are TRBV7-9 and TRBJ2-3, with D unclear. The CDR3 spans 14 residues. Per germline, CDR1 SEHNR and CDR2 FQNEAQ (reference sequence). In DNA form, the CDR3 reads TGTGCCAGCAGCTTCGCAGATGGTCCCGATACGCAGTCATTT. Translating it yields CASSFADGPDTQSF.

With respect to this clonotype: One junction end does not reproduce the germline sequence, and a read error may be involved. The rearrangement joins TRBV9 to TRBJ2-3, with D maybe TRBD2 (5 bases). CDR1 and CDR2 from the germline V gene are SGDLS and YYNGEE. This CDR3 has 12 residues. For the CDR3, the DNA is TGTGCCAGCAGCGTAGCTATTTCGACGGGAACTTTT. This sequence encodes CASSVAISTGTF. Full variable domain (outside the CDR3, taken from reference TRBV9 and TRBJ2-3): DSGVTQTPKHLITATGQRVTLRCSPRSGDLSVYWYQQSLDQGLQFLIQYYNGEERAKGNILERFSAQQFPDLHSELNLSSLELGDSALYFCASSVAISTGTFGPGTRLTVL.

The gene calls are TRBV6-5 and TRBJ2-7; perhaps TRBD1 as D (6 bases). In germline, CDR1 is MNHEY, CDR2 SVGAGI. V lost 5 bases to trimming and J lost 3 bases, with 17 bases between them. The CDR3 is 15 residues long. This CDR3 is CASSTKKTGLYEQYV. Here the CDR3 DNA reads TGTGCCAGCAGTACCAAAAAGACAGGACTCTACGAGCAGTACGTC.

Regarding this clonotype: The junction departs from the called germline gene at one end, perhaps through a read error. This rearrangement joins TRBV7-2 to TRBJ1-6; D is undetermined. The CDR3 is 14 residues long. The germline V gene encodes CDR1 SGHTA and CDR2 FQGNSA. The CDR3 bases are TGTGCCAGCAGCTTGGCCGGAGGTCCCTCACCCCTGCATTTT. Its translation is CASSLAGGPSPLHF. Variable domain in full (rest from reference TRBV7-2 and TRBJ1-6): GAGVSQSPSNKVTEKGKDVELRCDPISGHTALYWYRQSLGQGLEFLIYFQGNSAPDKSGLPSDRFSAERTGGSVSTLTIQRTQQEDSAVYLCASSLAGGPSPLHFGNGTRLTVT.

This clonotype has only a few counts. The rearrangement joins TRBV5-6 to TRBJ2-1; D perhaps matches TRBD2 (6 bases). Germline V CDR1 and CDR2: SGHDT, YYEEEE. The CDR3 is 15 residues long. Trimming took 8 bases from V and 2 from J, leaving 17 bases between them. The CDR3 protein is CASSLVSGAYNEQFF. The CDR3 nucleotides are TGTGCCAGTAGTCTCGTTAGCGGAGCCTACAATGAGCAGTTCTTC. Supplemented by reference TRBV5-6 and TRBJ2-1, the full variable domain reads DAGVTQSPTHLIKTRGQQVTLRCSPKSGHDTVSWYQQALGQGPQFIFQYYEEEERQRGNFPDRFSGHQFPNYSSELNVNALLLGDSALYLCASSLVSGAYNEQFFGPGTRLTVL.

With regard to this clonotype: A junction end diverges from the germline sequence, so it may reflect a read error. The chain joins TRBV11-1 to TRBJ1-6; D gene uncertain. There are 14 residues in the CDR3. Germline CDR1 is SGHAT and CDR2 is FQDESV (reference sequence). This chain's CDR3 is CASRLQPYNLPLHF. The CDR3 nucleotides are TGTGCCAGCCGCTTGCAACCCTATAATTTACCCCTCCACTTT.

Of note for this clonotype: Since the CDR3 does not end with the conserved phenylalanine or tryptophan, this likely comes from a read error. The DNA is omitted, as the CDR3 cannot be located on it reliably, and the CDR3 follows TCRdb's listing. The chain links TRBV7-9 to TRBJ2-5; TRBD1 is the table's D call and was not checked against the DNA. The germline V gene encodes CDR1 SEHNR and CDR2 FQNEAQ (reference sequence). The CDR3 length equals 13 residues, ends included. Here the CDR3 reads CAGQGPGQAKHYG.

The chain combines TRBV7-9 with TRBJ2-7, with D possibly TRBD1 on 5 matching bases. Germline V lookup: CDR1 SEHNR, CDR2 FQNEAQ (reference sequence). Trimming removed 5 bases from V and 3 bases from J, with 11 bases in between. The CDR3 is 13 amino acids. In nucleotides, the CDR3 is TGTGCCAGCAGCGGGCAGGGTAACTACGAGCAGTACTTC. It translates to CASSGQGNYEQYF.

This clonotype came up a few times. As the CDR3 is not closed by the conserved phenylalanine or tryptophan, this likely results from a read error. The DNA is left out, because the CDR3 cannot be placed on it with certainty; the CDR3 is given as TCRdb lists it. The chain is built from TRBV7-8 and TRBJ2-3; TRBD1, the table's D call, was not compared with the DNA. Termini included, the CDR3 measures 13 amino acids. CDR1 is SGHVS, CDR2 FQNEAQ, per germline. CDR3: CASSFHPDGTPLS.

V and J are TRBV19 and TRBJ2-3; D is perhaps TRBD2 (5 bases). The CDR3 is 14 residues long. The ends were cut back, 9 bases at V and 13 bases at J, with 26 bases in the middle. Germline values: CDR1 LNHDA, CDR2 SQIVND (reference sequence). CDR3 amino acids: CASSLARGAYTEYF. CDR3 nucleotides: TGTGCCAGCAGCTTAGCGAGAGGTGCCTACACGGAGTATTTT.

The chain couples TRBV7-9 to TRBJ1-1, with D uncertain. Trimming left V 4 bases short and J 14 bases short, with 26 bases between. Germline CDR1 reads SEHNR; CDR2 reads FQNEAQ (reference sequence). The length of the CDR3 is 15 residues. In DNA, the CDR3 is TGTGCCAGCAGCTCCGCAGTTACGCGGAATTTTGAACCATTCTTT. This codes for CASSSAVTRNFEPFF.

The CDR3 loop reads CASSDGTGQNAQYF. CDR3 DNA sequence: TGTGCCAGCAGTGACGGGACAGGGCAAAACGCGCAGTACTTC. J is TRBJ2-7 and V is TRBV6-8; 9 bases line up with TRBD1. The CDR3 runs 14 residues. Germline loops: CDR1 MNHGY, CDR2 SAAAGT. Trimming took 5 bases from V and 9 from J; bases not matched to a gene: 11.

As concerns this clonotype: This sequence may be a read error, since a much larger clone differs from it by one base. The V call is TRBV7-6, the J call TRBJ2-3; perhaps TRBD1 as D (6 bases). The CDR3 runs 14 residues. The germline CDR1 and CDR2 sequences are SGHVS and FNYEAQ. The CDR3 protein is CASSLADGTKETHF. For the CDR3, the DNA is TGTGCCAGCAGCTTAGCCGACGGGACAAAAGAGACCCATTTT.

The rearrangement links TRBV7-8 to TRBJ2-1; 7 nucleotides align to TRBD1. Germline lookup yields CDR1 SGHVS and CDR2 FQNEAQ. This CDR3 region has 15 residues. Losses at the gene ends were 8 bases for V and 10 bases for J; bases not matched to a gene: 17. CDR3 residues: CASCPSGTETNEQFF. CDR3 nucleotide sequence: TGTGCCAGCTGCCCTTCCGGGACAGAGACCAACGAGCAGTTCTTC.

Concerning this clonotype itself: The conserved phenylalanine or tryptophan is not found at the CDR3 terminus, so this likely reflects a read error. The DNA is omitted, as the CDR3 cannot be located on it reliably, and the CDR3 follows TCRdb's listing. The chain joins TRBV7-9 to TRBJ2-1; TRBD2 was called by the table and not checked on the DNA. The CDR3 region is 13 residues in length, termini included. Germline CDR1 is SEHNR and CDR2 is FQNEAQ (reference sequence). Here the CDR3 reads CASSDERSGGKYY.

Here the CDR3 DNA reads TGTGCCAGCAGCTTAGCAAGAAGCGGCGGGACGGATGAGCAGTTCTTC. This encodes CASSLARSGGTDEQFF. The chain employs TRBV7-2 and TRBJ2-1; a possible D gene is TRBD2 (6 bases). Deletions cut 0 bases from V and 8 bases from J, with 17 bases between. There are 16 residues in the CDR3. Germline values: CDR1 SGHTA, CDR2 FQGNSA.

There are many counts of this clonotype. CDR3 bases: TGTGCCAGCAGCTTAATGGGGAACAATCAGCCCCAGCATTTT. It specifies CASSLMGNNQPQHF. The chain recombines TRBV7-9 with TRBJ1-5, with D hard to call. CDR1 and CDR2 from the germline V gene are SEHNR and FQNEAQ (reference sequence). The CDR3 totals 14 residues. Trimming removed 2 bases from V and 3 bases from J, with 8 bases in between.

Comment on this clonotype: The final CDR3 position lacks the conserved phenylalanine or tryptophan, pointing to a likely read error. The DNA is left out, because the CDR3 cannot be placed on it with certainty; the CDR3 is given as TCRdb lists it. The V gene is TRBV2, the J gene TRBJ1-2. The V gene's germline CDR1 is SNHLY and CDR2 FYNNEI. The CDR3 is 16 residues long, counting both termini. CDR3 region: CASSWEGGNNVQFFAS.

The genes are TRBV2 and TRBJ1-2; 7 positions agree with TRBD1. The CDR3 covers 13 residues. V shed 2 bases and J 8 bases; nucleotides not matched to a gene: 5. Germline V gives CDR1 SNHLY, CDR2 FYNNEI. CDR3 coding DNA: TGTGCCAGCAGTGAAAAGGGGGCAGAAGGCTACACCTTC. Translation: CASSEKGAEGYTF.

The chain couples TRBV5-6 to TRBJ2-7; 7 bases map to TRBD1. The length of the CDR3 is 15 residues. V lost 0 bases to trimming and J lost 0 bases; unmatched junction nucleotides: 3. Germline CDR1 and CDR2: SGHDT and YYEEEE. The CDR3 region is CASSLAAGGSYEQYV. The DNA for the CDR3 is TGTGCCAGCAGCTTGGCCGCAGGGGGCTCCTACGAGCAGTACGTC.

The rearrangement links TRBV9 to TRBJ2-1; 12 bases are shared with TRBD2. The V segment lost 0 bases and the J segment 4 bases; nucleotides outside the gene matches: 2. Germline V gives CDR1 SGDLS, CDR2 YYNGEE. The CDR3 extends over 16 amino acids. For the CDR3, the DNA is TGTGCCAGCAGCGTAGGTACTAGCGGGGGGTACAATGAGCAGTTCTTC. This gives the protein CASSVGTSGGYNEQFF.

This clonotype came up a few times. The junction differs from germline at one of its ends, possibly a read error. The rearrangement uses TRBV2 and TRBJ2-3; D is possibly TRBD2 (6 bases). The CDR3 spans 13 residues. Looked up from germline, CDR1 is SNHLY and CDR2 is FYNNEI. The CDR3 here is CASSDGGTHKQYF. CDR3 nucleotides: TGTGCCAGCAGTGATGGGGGGACCCATAAGCAGTATTTC.

This clonotype occurred a few times. This rearrangement joins TRBV7-6 to TRBJ2-1; D ambiguous. The CDR3 sequence is 13 residues long. Trimming pared 1 base from V and 9 bases from J, leaving 10 bases between. CDR1 is SGHVS, CDR2 FNYEAQ, per germline. The CDR3 protein is CASSLGVSVEQFF. In DNA form, the CDR3 reads TGTGCCAGCAGCTTAGGCGTAAGTGTTGAGCAGTTCTTC.

The chain is built from TRBV20-1 and TRBJ1-6, with D perhaps TRBD1 (5 bases). This CDR3 comprises 12 residues. Germline lookup yields CDR1 DFQATT and CDR2 SNEGSKA (reference sequence). V dropped 3 bases and J dropped 7 bases, with 7 bases sitting between them. This CDR3 is CSASSGNSPLHF. As DNA, the CDR3 is TGCAGTGCTAGCTCAGGGAATTCACCCCTCCACTTT.